Following are 15 T cell receptor beta chains from one sample sequenced in a study of control samples from healthy donors and cancer patients. The repertoire was sequenced with immunoSEQ multiplex PCR; TCRdb's copy has only in-frame clones and lacks some. The sample contains about 120,000 clones, just under 90% of which appear only once. The specimen was blood. These receptors all stem from a man between 25 and 39 years old in good health.

J is TRBJ2-3 and V is TRBV24-1, with 11 bases fitting TRBD1. Trimming at V came to 2 bases and at J to 4 bases, leaving 4 bases not matched to a gene. Germline values: CDR1 KGHDR, CDR2 SFDVKD. This CDR3 comprises 16 residues. The CDR3, as DNA: TGTGCCACCAGTGATTCGGACAGGGGGCGACCAGATACGCAGTATTTT. This sequence encodes CATSDSDRGRPDTQYF.

This clone has a single count. This sequence joins TRBV9 and TRBJ2-7, with a tentative D call TRBD1 (6 bases). The CDR3 runs to 14 residues. Germline V gene data show CDR1 as SGDLS and CDR2 as YYNGEE. Trimming left V 0 bases short and J 2 bases short, with 9 bases between. The CDR3 nucleotides read TGTGCCAGCAGCGTAGGGACAGCTACCTACGAGCAGTACTTC. Translating it yields CASSVGTATYEQYF.

This sequence joins TRBV18 and TRBJ1-1, with D perhaps TRBD1 (5 bases). Germline V gives CDR1 KGHSH, CDR2 LQKENI. CDR3 length: 14 amino acids. The V and J ends lost 6 bases and 6 bases respectively, with 17 bases between them. The chain's CDR3 is CASSSRRGLSEAFF. For the CDR3, the DNA is TGTGCCAGCTCTTCCCGACGGGGACTATCTGAAGCTTTCTTT.

The chain's CDR3 is CASSELSNQPQHF. The CDR3 DNA sequence: TGTGCCAGCAGTGAACTTAGCAATCAGCCCCAGCATTTT. The J gene is TRBJ1-5, the V gene TRBV6-1; D uncertain. Germline V lookup: CDR1 MNHNS, CDR2 SASEGT. The V gene lost 2 bases and the J gene lost 0 bases, with 2 bases spanning the gap. This CDR3 has 13 residues.

The chain recombines TRBV6-5 with TRBJ1-1; TRBD1 matches 7 bases. Germline assignment: CDR1 MNHEY and CDR2 SVGAGI. The J segment lost 2 bases and the V segment lost 10 bases, leaving 7 bases of the junction unmatched. This CDR3 has 13 amino acids. The CDR3 sequence: CATQGQFNTEAFF. The CDR3 DNA is TGTGCCACCCAGGGACAGTTTAACACTGAAGCTTTCTTT.

This clone was counted between two and nine times. The rearrangement uses TRBV6-5 and TRBJ1-5; D is possibly TRBD1 (5 bases). Germline CDR1 is MNHEY and CDR2 is SVGAGI. V gave up 7 bases and J gave up 6 bases, with 13 bases separating them. This CDR3 is built from 13 residues. The chain's CDR3 is CASKAGGVQPQHF. Written as DNA, the CDR3 is TGTGCCAGCAAAGCGGGGGGTGTTCAGCCCCAGCATTTT.

The chain employs TRBV14 and TRBJ1-1; D gene unclear. V lost 2 bases, J lost 1 base, and 11 bases lay in between. CDR1 is SGHDN, CDR2 FVKESK, per germline. The CDR3 covers 15 residues. CDR3 region: CASSQLEQPNTEAFF. CDR3 nucleotide sequence: TGTGCCAGCAGCCAATTGGAACAGCCGAACACTGAAGCTTTCTTT.

The CDR3 reads CASSQDDRAPGYTF. CDR3 DNA: TGTGCCAGCAGCCAGGATGACAGGGCGCCTGGCTACACCTTC. This rearrangement joins TRBV3-1 (or the pseudogene TRBV3-2) to TRBJ1-2; 7 bases are shared with TRBD1. This CDR3 has 14 residues. CDR1 and CDR2 from the germline V gene are LGHDT and YNNKEL (reference sequence). Unmatched junction bases numbered 8, after V lost 3 bases and J lost 7 bases.

This clone appeared once. V and J are TRBV9 and TRBJ2-5, with D tentatively TRBD2 (6 bases). The CDR3 contains 13 residues. The germline gives CDR1 SGDLS, CDR2 YYNGEE. V was shortened by 0 bases and J by 5 bases, with 8 bases between the two germline ends. CDR3 DNA sequence: TGTGCCAGCAGCGTAGGTGGAGGGGAGACCCAGTACTTC. This gives the protein CASSVGGGETQYF.

Regarding this clone: This CDR3 is also generated by other DNA sequences in the sample. The rearrangement links TRBV3-1 (or the pseudogene TRBV3-2) to TRBJ1-2; 7 bases are a match to TRBD1. The CDR3 is 14 amino acids. The V and J ends lost 0 bases and 4 bases, in that order; junction bases with no gene match: 2. Germline assignment: CDR1 LGHDT and CDR2 YNNKEL (reference sequence). DNA for the CDR3: TGTGCCAGCAGCCAAGATACAGGGGTCTATGGCTACACCTTC. The encoded protein is CASSQDTGVYGYTF.

This clone was observed a few times. The same CDR3 can be traced to other DNA sequences in this sample. This rearrangement joins TRBV5-8 to TRBJ1-5; TRBD1 aligns across 8 bases. V lost 2 bases, J lost 4 bases, and 2 bases stayed unmatched. The CDR3 is 14 residues long. CDR1 SGHTS and CDR2 YDEGEE come from the germline V gene. In nucleotides, the CDR3 is TGTGCCAGCAGCTTCACAGGGGGAAATCAGCCCCAGCATTTT. Amino acid sequence: CASSFTGGNQPQHF.

The chain carries TRBV10-3 and TRBJ2-3; D perhaps matches TRBD2 (5 bases). V was cut by 0 bases and J by 0 bases, with 7 bases left in between. CDR1 is ENHRY and CDR2 is SYGVKD in the germline V gene. This CDR3 is 15 amino acids long. The CDR3 protein is CAISESLVSTDTQYF. CDR3 coding DNA: TGTGCCATCAGTGAGTCACTAGTAAGCACAGATACGCAGTATTTT.

V and J are TRBV10-3 and TRBJ1-3, with D possibly TRBD1 on 5 matching bases. The CDR3 contains 14 residues. The germline V gene encodes CDR1 ENHRY and CDR2 SYGVKD. Trimming shortened V by 6 bases and J by 0 bases, and 9 bases separated the two germline ends. CDR3 amino acids: CAIRVTVSGNTIYF. The CDR3 nucleotides are TGTGCCATCAGGGTGACAGTCTCTGGAAACACCATATATTTT.

The V call is TRBV7-8, the J call TRBJ1-1, with 9 bases that match TRBD1. The J segment lost 1 base and the V segment lost 5 bases, leaving 8 bases of the junction unmatched. The CDR3 totals 16 residues. CDR1 SGHVS and CDR2 FQNEAQ come from the germline V gene. CDR3: CASSQGDRVTNTEAFF. The CDR3 nucleotides read TGTGCCAGCAGCCAAGGGGACAGGGTTACGAACACTGAAGCTTTCTTT.

The V and J genes are TRBV9 and TRBJ1-6; perhaps TRBD1 as D (5 bases). Per germline, CDR1 SGDLS and CDR2 YYNGEE. The CDR3 runs to 15 residues. Trimming removed 0 bases from V and 6 bases from J, with 10 bases in between. This CDR3 is CASSVGGTANSPLHF. CDR3 nucleotides: TGTGCCAGCAGCGTAGGCGGGACGGCTAATTCACCCCTCCACTTT.